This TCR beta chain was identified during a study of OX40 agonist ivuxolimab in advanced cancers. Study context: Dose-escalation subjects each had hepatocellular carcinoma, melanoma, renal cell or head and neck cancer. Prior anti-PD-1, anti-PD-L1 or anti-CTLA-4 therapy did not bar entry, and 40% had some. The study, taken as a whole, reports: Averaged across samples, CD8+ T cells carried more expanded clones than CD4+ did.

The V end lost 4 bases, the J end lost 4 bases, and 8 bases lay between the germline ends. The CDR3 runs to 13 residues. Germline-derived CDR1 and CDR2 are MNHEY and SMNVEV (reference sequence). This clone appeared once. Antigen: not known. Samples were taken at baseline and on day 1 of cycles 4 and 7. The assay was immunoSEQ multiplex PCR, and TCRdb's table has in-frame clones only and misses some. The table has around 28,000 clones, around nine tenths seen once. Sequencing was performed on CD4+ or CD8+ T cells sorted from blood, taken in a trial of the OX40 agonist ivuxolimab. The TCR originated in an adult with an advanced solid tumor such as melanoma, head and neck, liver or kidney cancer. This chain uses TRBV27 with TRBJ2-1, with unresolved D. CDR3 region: CASSSTTYNEQFF. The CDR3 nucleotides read TGTGCCAGCAGTTCTACTACGTACAATGAGCAGTTCTTC.